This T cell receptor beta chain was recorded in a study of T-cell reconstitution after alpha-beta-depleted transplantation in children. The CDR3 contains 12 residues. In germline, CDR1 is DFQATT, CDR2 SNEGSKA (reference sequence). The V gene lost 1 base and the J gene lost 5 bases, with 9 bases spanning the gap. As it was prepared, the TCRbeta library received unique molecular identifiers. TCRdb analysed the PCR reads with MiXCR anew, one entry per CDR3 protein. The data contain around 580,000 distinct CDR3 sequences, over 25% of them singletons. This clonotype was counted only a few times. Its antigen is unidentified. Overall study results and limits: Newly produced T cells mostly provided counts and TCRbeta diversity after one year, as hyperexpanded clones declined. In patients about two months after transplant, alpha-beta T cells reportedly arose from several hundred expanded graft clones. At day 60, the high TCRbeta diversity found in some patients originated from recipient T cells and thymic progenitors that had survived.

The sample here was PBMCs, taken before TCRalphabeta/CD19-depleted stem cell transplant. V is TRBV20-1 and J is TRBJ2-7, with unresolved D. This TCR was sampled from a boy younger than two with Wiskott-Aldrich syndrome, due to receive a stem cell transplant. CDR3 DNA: TGCAGTGCTAGAGGGGATCGCAACGAGCAGTACTTC. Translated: CSARGDRNEQYF.